This T cell receptor (beta chain) was identified in a study of T-cell memory formation after mild COVID-19. Across the whole study: Clustering of TCRs was largely donor specific.

Findings and limits, study-wide: A balance of CD4 and CD8 characterized clones contracting day 15 to 85, whereas later expanders leaned CD4+.

Trimming cost V 4 bases and J 0 bases, with 6 bases left between them. Germline CDR1 SQVTM, CDR2 ANQGSEA. CDR3 length: 13 residues. TCRdb processed the 5' RACE reads anew with MiXCR; each CDR3 protein has one entry. The repertoire has 60,000 to 65,000 distinct CDR3 sequences, 9% to 9.5% of them found once; the top ten carry around 1.1%. About this clonotype itself: Its antigen is unknown.

This clonotype originated in a young man who had mild COVID-19 (a few samples of this study predate the infection). Cell type and time point are not known. The rearrangement links TRBV29-1 to TRBJ1-4; D gene uncertain. Sequenced sample: PBMCs or a T cell subset sorted from them (not recorded which). Here the CDR3 reads CSVAESTNEKLFF. For the CDR3, the DNA is TGCAGCGTTGCGGAATCAACTAATGAAAAACTGTTTTTT.